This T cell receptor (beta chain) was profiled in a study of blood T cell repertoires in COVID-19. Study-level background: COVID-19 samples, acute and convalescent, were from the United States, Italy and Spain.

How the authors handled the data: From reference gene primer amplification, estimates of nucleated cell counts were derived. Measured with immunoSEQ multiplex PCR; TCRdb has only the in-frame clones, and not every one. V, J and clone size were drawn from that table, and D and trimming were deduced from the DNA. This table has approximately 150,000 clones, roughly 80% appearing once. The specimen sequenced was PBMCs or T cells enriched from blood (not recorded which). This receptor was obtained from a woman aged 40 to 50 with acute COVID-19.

The chain's CDR3 is CASRGGVGAGELFF. The CDR3, as DNA: TGTGCCAGCCGCGGGGGGGTTGGAGCCGGGGAGCTGTTTTTT. This rearrangement joins TRBV25-1 to TRBJ2-2; 9 positions agree with TRBD2. The germline V gene encodes CDR1 MGHDK and CDR2 SYGVNS. The V segment lost 8 bases and the J segment 6 bases; nucleotides outside the gene matches: 7. This CDR3 is 14 amino acids long.